The 31 T cell receptor beta chains below come from one sample, sequenced in a study of T-cell reconstitution after alpha-beta-depleted transplantation in children. For TCRbeta, the library was prepared with unique molecular identifiers. TCRdb recomputed calls from the PCR reads with MiXCR, one row per CDR3 protein. Of about 640,000 distinct CDR3 sequences listed, about 15% are singletons. The sequencing used PBMCs from the stem cell graft donor, collected from the stem cell graft. The receptors originated from a human donor who donated a stem cell graft to a child with acute myeloid leukemia.

The chain employs TRBV7-8 and TRBJ1-1; D gene unclear. Germline V gene sequence: CDR1 SGHVS, CDR2 FQNEAQ. The CDR3 totals 14 residues. The V and J ends lost 7 bases and 0 bases respectively, with 12 bases between them. The CDR3 reads CASTPLEMNTEAFF. In DNA, the CDR3 is TGTGCCAGCACCCCTCTGGAGATGAACACTGAAGCTTTCTTT. The full variable domain, in which reference TRBV7-8 and TRBJ1-1 provide the parts outside the CDR3, is GAGVSQSPRYKVAKRGQDVALRCDPISGHVSLFWYQQALGQGPEFLTYFQNEAQLDKSGLPSDRFFAERPEGSVSTLKIQRTQQEDSAVYLCASTPLEMNTEAFFGQGTRLTVV.

This clonotype was recorded many times. This chain connects TRBV7-8 to TRBJ2-5; D not resolved. This CDR3 contains 12 residues. The germline V gene encodes CDR1 SGHVS and CDR2 FQNEAQ. The V end lost 3 bases, the J end lost 5 bases, and 7 bases lay between the germline ends. CDR3 sequence (DNA): TGTGCCAGCAGCTTCGACGCGGAGACCCAGTACTTC. It is translated as CASSFDAETQYF.

Ten or more counts support this clonotype. The gene calls are TRBV20-1 and TRBJ1-2; D is possibly TRBD1 (6 bases). V was clipped by 5 bases and J by 7 bases, with 17 bases between them. This CDR3 has 13 residues. From germline, CDR1 is DFQATT and CDR2 SNEGSKA (reference sequence). The CDR3: CSASSRGDGGYTF. Written as DNA, the CDR3 is TGCAGTGCTTCCTCTAGGGGGGACGGTGGCTACACCTTC.

V and J are TRBV12-3 or TRBV12-4 and TRBJ1-6; D remains unclear. This CDR3 has 15 amino acids. Trimming stripped 6 bases from V and 2 bases from J, with 11 bases between. The CDR3 coding sequence is TGTGCCAGCAGCGAACGTAGCGCCTATAATTCACCCCTCCACTTT. It translates to CASSERSAYNSPLHF.

This clonotype was counted at least ten times. The rearrangement joins TRBV4-3 to TRBJ2-1; 9 positions match TRBD2. Germline CDR1 is LGHNA and CDR2 is YSLEER. The CDR3 runs 15 residues. The trim removed 4 bases at V and 12 bases at J, leaving 13 bases unmatched. CDR3 coding DNA: TGCGCCAGCAGCCCCGACATCGGGTTGACTAGCGGGCAGTTCTTC. This encodes CASSPDIGLTSGQFF.

V and J are TRBV15 and TRBJ2-2, with D maybe TRBD2 (5 bases). Germline lookup yields CDR1 LNHNV and CDR2 YYDKDF (reference sequence). This CDR3 comprises 16 residues. Between the trimmed V and J ends, which lost 0 bases and 5 bases, there was a span of 13 bases. The CDR3 DNA follows: TGTGCCACCAGCAGAGATCCGCCGTCGGGAACCGGGGAGCTGTTTTTT. Protein: CATSRDPPSGTGELFF.

This clonotype was recorded a few times. The J gene is TRBJ1-6, the V gene TRBV7-2, with 7 nucleotides matching TRBD1. Germline V lookup: CDR1 SGHTA, CDR2 FQGNSA. The CDR3 is 14 residues long. V was pared by 5 bases and J by 7 bases, with 5 bases of the junction left unmatched. Here the CDR3 DNA reads TGTGCCAGCAGCCAACCAGGGGGGAATTCACCCCTCCACTTT. It encodes CASSQPGGNSPLHF.

The sample holds many counts of this clonotype. The rearrangement links TRBV5-6 to TRBJ2-7; 7 bases map to TRBD1. CDR1 is SGHDT and CDR2 is YYEEEE in the germline V gene. V was clipped by 7 bases and J by 4 bases; unmatched bases: 11. The CDR3 has 14 residues. The CDR3, as DNA: TGTGCCAGCGCATATGAAGACAGGGCGTACGAGCAGTACTTC. Its protein product is CASAYEDRAYEQYF.

In this sample, this clonotype turned up many times. This chain joins TRBV12-3 or TRBV12-4 and TRBJ2-1, with a possible D match to TRBD2 (5 bases). Trimming removed 4 bases at V and 7 bases at J, with 11 bases between. The CDR3 extends over 13 amino acids. The CDR3 DNA follows: TGTGCCAGCAGTTGGTCGGGCGGGAATGAGCAGTTCTTC. This translates into CASSWSGGNEQFF.

This clonotype was counted ten times or more. Germline and junction disagree at one end, which may indicate a read error. The rearrangement uses TRBV7-2 and TRBJ2-1; possible D gene TRBD2, 6 bases. CDR3 length: 15 residues. Germline values: CDR1 SGHTA, CDR2 FQGNSA. This CDR3 is CASSLGGASYNEQFF. DNA for the CDR3: TGCGCCAGCAGCTTGGGCGGGGCCTCCTACAATGAGCAGTTCTTC.

This clonotype turned up a few times. The V and J genes are TRBV15 and TRBJ2-2; no clear D. Germline V CDR1 and CDR2: LNHNV, YYDKDF (reference sequence). V shed 0 bases and J shed 7 bases, with 6 bases lying between them. The CDR3 length is 13 residues. CDR3: CATSRDSVGELFF. CDR3 bases: TGTGCCACCAGCAGAGATTCGGTCGGGGAGCTGTTTTTT.

This clonotype was recorded a few times. The CDR3 region has the DNA TGTGCCAGCAGTTTCGGGACAGGGGGTATACAGCCCCAGCATTTT. This translates into CASSFGTGGIQPQHF. This chain links TRBV12-3 or TRBV12-4 with TRBJ1-5; 11 bases line up with TRBD1. The V segment lost 3 bases and the J segment 7 bases; nucleotides outside the gene matches: 5. The CDR3 loop spans 15 amino acids.

CDR3 nucleotides: TGCGCCAGCACCACGGAGGGGAATTTGGGCACTGAAGCTTTCTTT. It translates to CASTTEGNLGTEAFF. The chain carries TRBV5-1 and TRBJ1-1, with TRBD1 as a possible D gene (5 bases). The CDR3 is made up of 15 amino acids. The germline V gene has CDR1 SGHRS and CDR2 YFSETQ. Deletions cut 6 bases from V and 4 bases from J, with 19 bases between.

The chain recombines TRBV7-3 with TRBJ2-2; perhaps TRBD1 as D (6 bases). This CDR3 region has 14 residues. Trimming removed 2 bases from V and 6 bases from J, with 10 bases in between. Germline CDR1 reads SGHTA; CDR2 reads FQGTGA. This CDR3 is CASSLLGGAGELFF. As DNA, the CDR3 is TGTGCCAGCAGCTTATTAGGGGGTGCCGGGGAGCTGTTTTTT.

The table lists this clonotype with many counts. This sequence joins TRBV20-1 and TRBJ1-1, with D possibly being TRBD1 (6 bases). Germline assignment: CDR1 DFQATT and CDR2 SNEGSKA (reference sequence). Trimming left V 0 bases short and J 1 base short, with 12 bases between. The CDR3 is 15 amino acids. As DNA, the CDR3 is TGCAGTGCTAGAGAAACAGGGTTAGAGAACACTGAAGCTTTCTTT. As protein: CSARETGLENTEAFF.

This clonotype was seen repeatedly, ten times or more. The rearrangement joins TRBV29-1 to TRBJ1-2; D possibly corresponds to TRBD1 (5 bases). Germline lookup yields CDR1 SQVTM and CDR2 ANQGSEA. The CDR3 length is 13 residues. Trimming removed 8 bases from V and 4 bases from J, with 17 bases in between. The CDR3 region has the DNA TGCAGCTACGCGGGAGGGGAAGCCTATGGCTACACCTTC. Protein product: CSYAGGEAYGYTF.

In this sample, this clonotype turned up a few times. The rearrangement uses TRBV24-1 and TRBJ2-3, with 8 bases aligning to TRBD2. The CDR3 is made up of 14 amino acids. Trimming removed 3 bases from V and 8 bases from J; junction bases left unmatched: 6. Germline CDR1 and CDR2: KGHDR and SFDVKD. The CDR3 DNA reads as TGTGCCACCAGTGATCCTGTCCGGGGGGGTACGCAGTATTTT. It translates to CATSDPVRGGTQYF.

This clonotype was detected only a few times. The V and J genes are TRBV7-2 and TRBJ2-5; D gene ambiguous. Trimming stripped 3 bases from V and 9 bases from J, with 8 bases between. The CDR3 loop spans 11 amino acids. Per the germline V gene, CDR1 is SGHTA and CDR2 is FQGNSA. The CDR3 DNA follows: TGTGCCAGCAGCTTCCGCTTGGCCCAGTACTTC. Its protein product is CASSFRLAQYF.

Here the CDR3 reads CASSSTGAGSEKLFF. CDR3 nucleotide sequence: TGTGCCAGCAGCTCTACAGGGGCCGGGAGTGAAAAACTGTTTTTT. The V and J genes are TRBV7-2 and TRBJ1-4; 7 bases are a match to TRBD1. There are 15 residues in the CDR3. The J segment lost 7 bases and the V segment lost 4 bases, leaving 9 bases of the junction unmatched. Germline CDR1 reads SGHTA; CDR2 reads FQGNSA.

V and J are TRBV5-1 and TRBJ2-3, with D uncertain. Germline CDR1 SGHRS, CDR2 YFSETQ. This CDR3 is 15 amino acids long. V was cut by 2 bases and J by 4 bases, with 14 bases left in between. CDR3 nucleotide sequence: TGCGCCAGCAGCTTCGAAGGGCCAGAGGCAGATACGCAGTATTTT. Translation: CASSFEGPEADTQYF.

The chain has TRBV18 and TRBJ1-5; no definite D call. Germline loops: CDR1 KGHSH, CDR2 LQKENI. CDR3 length: 13 residues. Trimming stripped 0 bases from V and 6 bases from J, with 6 bases between. Written as DNA, the CDR3 is TGTGCCAGCTCACCACCCGTCGGTCAGCCCCAGCATTTT. Residues: CASSPPVGQPQHF.

This clonotype has only a few counts. This chain joins TRBV5-1 and TRBJ1-2; possibly TRBD1 for D (5 bases). Trimming pared 4 bases from V and 3 bases from J, leaving 19 bases between. CDR3 length equals 16 residues. Germline assignment: CDR1 SGHRS and CDR2 YFSETQ. The CDR3 loop is CASSTQGTYIDYGYTF. CDR3 in DNA: TGCGCCAGCAGCACCCAAGGGACCTACATCGACTATGGCTACACCTTC.

This clonotype was observed a few times. The rearrangement links TRBV7-6 to TRBJ1-6; 10 positions agree with TRBD1. This CDR3 region has 17 residues. V was clipped by 5 bases and J by 7 bases; unmatched bases: 11. Germline assignment: CDR1 SGHVS and CDR2 FNYEAQ. The CDR3 DNA follows: TGTGCCAGCAGCCTATATCTTCCGGGACAGGGGAATTCACCCCTCCACTTT. It encodes CASSLYLPGQGNSPLHF. Supplemented by reference TRBV7-6 and TRBJ1-6, the full variable domain reads GAGVSQSPRYKVTKRGQDVALRCDPISGHVSLYWYRQALGQGPEFLTYFNYEAQQDKSGLPNDRFSAERPEGSISTLTIQRTEQRDSAMYRCASSLYLPGQGNSPLHFGNGTRLTVT.

This clonotype was detected many times. The gene calls are TRBV10-3 and TRBJ2-7; possible D gene TRBD1, 6 bases. The CDR3 runs to 12 residues. V lost 8 bases, J lost 4 bases, and 12 bases lay in between. Germline assignment: CDR1 ENHRY and CDR2 SYGVKD. CDR3 in amino acids: CAIAAGVYEQYF. In DNA, the CDR3 is TGTGCCATCGCGGCAGGGGTGTACGAGCAGTACTTC.

In this sample, this clonotype turned up many times. The chain's CDR3 is CASSQDLGVFYEQYF. DNA of the CDR3: TGCGCCAGCAGCCAAGATCTTGGGGTTTTCTACGAGCAGTACTTC. V is TRBV4-3 and J is TRBJ2-7; unclear D gene. The CDR3 covers 15 residues. V was pared by 0 bases and J by 3 bases, with 12 bases between. CDR1 is LGHNA and CDR2 is YSLEER in the germline V gene.

This chain links TRBV4-1 with TRBJ2-7, with 8 bases aligning to TRBD2. Germline V gene data show CDR1 as MGHRA and CDR2 as YSYEKL. The CDR3 has 15 residues. The junction had 5 bases not matched to a gene; V was cut back by 0 bases and J by 4 bases. The CDR3 nucleotides read TGCGCCAGCAGCCAAGAACGGGGGGGCCGGTACGAGCAGTACGTC. Encoded protein: CASSQERGGRYEQYV.

This clonotype was detected ten times or more. The V call is TRBV12-3 or TRBV12-4, the J call TRBJ1-5; TRBD1 matches at 7 bases. Losses at the gene ends were 6 bases for V and 7 bases for J; bases not matched to a gene: 9. The CDR3 has 14 amino acids. CDR3 loop: CASSNRGGVQPQHF. CDR3 in DNA: TGTGCCAGCAGCAACAGGGGAGGCGTCCAGCCCCAGCATTTT.

This clonotype was seen ten or more times. The chain uses TRBV7-2 and TRBJ1-2; D is possibly TRBD1 (6 bases). The CDR3 runs 12 residues. Per germline, CDR1 SGHTA and CDR2 FQGNSA. Deletions cut 2 bases from V and 7 bases from J, with 8 bases between. CDR3 sequence reads: CASSLNRAGYTF. The CDR3 DNA is TGTGCCAGCAGCTTAAACAGGGCTGGCTACACCTTC.

In this sample, this clonotype turned up many times. V gene TRBV20-1 combines with J gene TRBJ2-1, with 12 bases identical to TRBD2. Germline trimming cut 7 bases from V and 4 bases from J; bases unmatched to any gene: 5. The germline gives CDR1 DFQATT, CDR2 SNEGSKA (reference sequence). The length of the CDR3 is 14 residues. The CDR3 sequence is CSVKTSGGYNEQFF. The CDR3 DNA reads TGCAGTGTCAAGACTAGCGGGGGATACAATGAGCAGTTCTTC.

The chain recombines TRBV12-3 or TRBV12-4 with TRBJ2-3; 7 nucleotides match TRBD2. V shed 7 bases and J 1 base; nucleotides not matched to a gene: 5. The CDR3 runs to 14 residues. The CDR3 nucleotides read TGTGCCAGCACCCGGGCGGGGGGCACAGATACGCAGTATTTT. Translated, it gives CASTRAGGTDTQYF.

This clonotype was seen at least ten times. This chain joins TRBV12-3 or TRBV12-4 and TRBJ1-2; maybe TRBD1 (5 bases). This CDR3 has 14 amino acids. V was clipped by 2 bases and J by 4 bases, with 11 bases between them. CDR3 nucleotides: TGTGCCAGCAGTTTATCAGGGCAATCCTATGGCTACACCTTC. It encodes CASSLSGQSYGYTF.